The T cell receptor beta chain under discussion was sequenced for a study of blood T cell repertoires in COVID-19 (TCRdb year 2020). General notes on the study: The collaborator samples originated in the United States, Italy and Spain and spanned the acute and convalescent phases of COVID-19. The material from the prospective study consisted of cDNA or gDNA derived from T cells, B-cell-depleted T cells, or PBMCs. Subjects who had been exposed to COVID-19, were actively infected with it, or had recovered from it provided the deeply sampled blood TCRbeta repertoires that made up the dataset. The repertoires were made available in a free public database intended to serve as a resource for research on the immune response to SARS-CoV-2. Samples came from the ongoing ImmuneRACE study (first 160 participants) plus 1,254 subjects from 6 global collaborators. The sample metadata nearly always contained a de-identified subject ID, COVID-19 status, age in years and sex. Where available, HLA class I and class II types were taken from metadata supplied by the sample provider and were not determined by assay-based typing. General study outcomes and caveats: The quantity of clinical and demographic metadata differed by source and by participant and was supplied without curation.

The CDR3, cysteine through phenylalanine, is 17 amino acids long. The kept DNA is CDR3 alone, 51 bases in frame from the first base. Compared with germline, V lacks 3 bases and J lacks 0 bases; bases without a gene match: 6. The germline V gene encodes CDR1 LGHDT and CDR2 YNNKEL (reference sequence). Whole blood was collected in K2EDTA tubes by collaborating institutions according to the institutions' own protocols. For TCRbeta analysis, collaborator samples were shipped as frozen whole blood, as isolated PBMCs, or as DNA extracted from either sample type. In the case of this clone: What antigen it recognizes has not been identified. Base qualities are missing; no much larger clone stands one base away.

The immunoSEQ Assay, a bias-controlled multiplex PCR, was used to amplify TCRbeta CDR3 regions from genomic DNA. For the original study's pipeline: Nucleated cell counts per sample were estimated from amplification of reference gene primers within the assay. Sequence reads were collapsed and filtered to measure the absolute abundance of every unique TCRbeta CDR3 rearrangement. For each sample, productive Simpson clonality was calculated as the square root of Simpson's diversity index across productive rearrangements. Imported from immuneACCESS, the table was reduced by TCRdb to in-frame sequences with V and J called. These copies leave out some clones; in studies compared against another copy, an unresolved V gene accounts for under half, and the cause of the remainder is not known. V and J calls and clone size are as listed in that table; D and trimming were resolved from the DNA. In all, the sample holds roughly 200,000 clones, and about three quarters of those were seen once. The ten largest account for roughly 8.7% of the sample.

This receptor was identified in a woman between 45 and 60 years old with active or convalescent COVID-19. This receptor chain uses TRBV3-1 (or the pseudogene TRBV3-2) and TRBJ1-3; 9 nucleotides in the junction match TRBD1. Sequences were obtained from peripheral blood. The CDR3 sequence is CASSQGQGGSSGNTIYF. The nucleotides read TGTGCCAGCAGCCAGGGACAGGGAGGAAGCTCTGGAAACACCATATATTTT.